This entry is about one T cell receptor (beta chain). The cohort comprised adults aged roughly 18 to 95 years residing in about two dozen US areas. Cohort placement rested on clinical history that participants reported themselves. These data belong to a study of blood T cell repertoires in COVID-19. Study context: From the United States, Italy and Spain came samples of acute and convalescent COVID-19. T cells, B-cell-depleted T cells, or PBMCs supplied cDNA or gDNA.

In germline, CDR1 is SGDLS, CDR2 YYNGEE. The CDR3 spans 15 residues. The V end lost 3 bases, the J end lost 2 bases, and 12 bases lay between the germline ends. Clones were sequenced by immunoSEQ multiplex PCR, and TCRdb holds only the in-frame ones, with some missing. The table has 140,000 to 150,000 clones, around 89% seen once. Source material: PBMCs or T cells enriched from blood (not recorded which). The V gene is TRBV9, the J gene TRBJ1-3, with D perhaps matching TRBD1 (6 bases). This TCR was recovered from a woman aged 30 to 39 with acute COVID-19. The CDR3 reads CASSAEGGTGNTIYF. The CDR3 coding sequence is TGTGCCAGCAGCGCCGAGGGGGGGACTGGAAACACCATATATTTT.